This T cell receptor (beta chain) came from a study of blood T cells in healthy people across ages. Across the whole study: In model experiments, template switching was able to capture about one barcoded beta molecule for every two T cells that were present.

PCR was performed a second time for about 7 to 11 cycles using a sample-barcoded 5' primer and a J-beta primer mix. A tag from a template-switch adaptor with 12 random nucleotides marked each cDNA molecule. TCRdb reanalysed the 5' RACE reads using MiXCR and keeps one entry per CDR3 protein. This table has fewer than 900,000 distinct CDR3 sequences, roughly 34% appearing once. Findings and limits, study-wide: Diversity figures based on one million T cells were deemed too low.

With respect to this clonotype: Its target is not known.

Germline V gives CDR1 DFQATT, CDR2 SNEGSKA (reference sequence). The CDR3 has 15 residues. With 3 bases clipped from V and 4 bases from J, the junction kept 8 bases outside the gene matches. The sample taken for sequencing was blood. The chain has TRBV20-1 and TRBJ1-5, with 8 bases matching TRBD1. The source is a man younger than 35 in good health. This chain's CDR3 is CSARRPGGRNQPQHF. The CDR3 DNA reads as TGCAGTGCTAGGAGACCAGGGGGCAGAAATCAGCCCCAGCATTTT.